The 23 T cell receptor beta chains below come from one sample, sequenced in a study of blood T cell repertoires in COVID-19. Sequencing was performed with immunoSEQ multiplex PCR; in TCRdb, only in-frame clones are kept and a portion is missing. The data show a few hundred thousand clones, with more than 70% seen just once and about 1.2% held by the top ten. Sequencing used peripheral blood. Every receptor here comes from a woman aged 45-65 years with acute or convalescent COVID-19.

The rearrangement joins TRBV3-1 (or the pseudogene TRBV3-2) to TRBJ1-2; D remains unclear. The CDR3 loop spans 14 amino acids. The germline CDR1 and CDR2 sequences are LGHDT and YNNKEL (reference sequence). Deletions cut 4 bases from V and 8 bases from J, with 17 bases between. The CDR3 DNA is TGTGCCAGCAGCCCCCGTGGGCACACGGGGGGCTACACCTTC. This gives the protein CASSPRGHTGGYTF.

The CDR3 loop reads CASSPRQGRGYTF. DNA of the CDR3: TGTGCCAGTAGTCCCCGACAGGGTCGAGGCTACACCTTC. The gene calls are TRBV19 and TRBJ1-2; 7 bases are a match to TRBD1. The CDR3 contains 13 residues. The germline CDR1 and CDR2 sequences are LNHDA and SQIVND (reference sequence). Trimming removed 5 bases from V and 8 bases from J; junction bases left unmatched: 8.

The chain employs TRBV20-1 and TRBJ1-6; no clear D. The length of the CDR3 is 11 residues. The V and J ends lost 6 bases and 14 bases respectively, with 14 bases between them. CDR1 and CDR2 (germline): DFQATT, SNEGSKA (reference sequence). The CDR3 region is CSAETDLSLHF. CDR3 coding DNA: TGCAGTGCGGAGACGGATCTATCCCTCCACTTT.

The V gene is TRBV11-1, the J gene TRBJ2-1; TRBD1 matches 7 bases. CDR1 and CDR2 (germline): SGHAT, FQDESV (reference sequence). With V trimmed by 8 bases and J by 2 bases, 9 bases remained unmatched. The CDR3 covers 15 residues. The CDR3 loop is CASGEQGTAYNEQFF. The CDR3 nucleotides read TGTGCCAGCGGAGAACAGGGGACGGCCTACAATGAGCAGTTCTTC.

The chain employs TRBV3-1 (or the pseudogene TRBV3-2) and TRBJ2-3, with TRBD1 as a possible D gene (6 bases). Germline CDR1 and CDR2: LGHDT and YNNKEL (reference sequence). The CDR3 extends over 14 amino acids. V was shortened by 0 bases and J by 5 bases, with 9 bases between the two germline ends. In DNA form, the CDR3 reads TGTGCCAGCAGCCAAGATTGGGGGCGAGATACGCAGTATTTT. Encoded protein: CASSQDWGRDTQYF.

The genes are TRBV7-9 and TRBJ1-3, with D unresolved. The CDR3 covers 14 residues. Trimming left V 2 bases short and J 4 bases short, with 9 bases between. Germline CDR1 is SEHNR and CDR2 is FQNEAQ (reference sequence). Here the CDR3 DNA reads TGTGCCAGCAGCTTAAGCGGGGTCGGAAACACCATATATTTT. Its protein is CASSLSGVGNTIYF. The whole variable domain, remainder taken from reference TRBV7-9 and TRBJ1-3, is DTGVSQNPRHKITKRGQNVTFRCDPISEHNRLYWYRQTLGQGPEFLTYFQNEAQLEKSRLLSDRFSAERPKGSFSTLEIQRTEQGDSAMYLCASSLSGVGNTIYFGEGSWLTVV.

CDR3 region: CASGRQNTEAFF. The CDR3 region has the DNA TGTGCCAGTGGGAGACAAAACACTGAAGCTTTCTTT. V and J are TRBV6-5 and TRBJ1-1, with no clear D. This CDR3 spans 12 amino acids. Trimming removed 9 bases from V and 2 bases from J, with 10 bases in between. Looked up from germline, CDR1 is MNHEY and CDR2 is SVGAGI.

This chain connects TRBV11-3 to TRBJ1-1; D may be TRBD1 (5 bases). V was pared by 4 bases and J by 5 bases, with 8 bases between. Per germline, CDR1 SGHNT and CDR2 YENEEA. There are 12 residues in the CDR3. The CDR3 DNA reads TGTGCCAGCAGCTCCGGGGGAACTGAAGCTTTCTTT. This translates into CASSSGGTEAFF. Full variable domain (remainder filled in from reference TRBV11-3 and TRBJ1-1): EAGVVQSPRYKIIEKKQPVAFWCNPISGHNTLYWYLQNLGQGPELLIRYENEEAVDDSQLPKDRFSAERLKGVDSTLKIQPAELGDSAVYLCASSSGGTEAFFGQGTRLTVV.

V and J are TRBV3-1 (or the pseudogene TRBV3-2) and TRBJ1-3; the D gene is possibly TRBD1 (5 bases). CDR3 length: 15 amino acids. Trimming cost V 4 bases and J 3 bases, with 13 bases left between them. In germline, CDR1 is LGHDT, CDR2 YNNKEL (reference sequence). CDR3 loop: CASSLGGGSGNTIYF. The DNA for the CDR3 is TGTGCCAGCAGCCTGGGCGGGGGGAGTGGAAACACCATATATTTT.

The V call is TRBV11-2, the J call TRBJ1-4; TRBD1 matches at 7 bases. This CDR3 is built from 13 residues. Germline V gene data show CDR1 as SGHAT and CDR2 as FQNNGV. The V segment lost 5 bases and the J segment 6 bases; nucleotides outside the gene matches: 3. The CDR3 sequence is CASSPTGDEKLFF. The CDR3 region has the DNA TGTGCCAGCAGCCCCACAGGGGATGAAAAACTGTTTTTT.

The chain joins TRBV11-2 to TRBJ2-1, with D possibly being TRBD2 (5 bases). There are 15 residues in the CDR3. The ends were cut back, 2 bases at V and 8 bases at J, with 16 bases in the middle. From germline, CDR1 is SGHAT and CDR2 FQNNGV. CDR3 protein: CASSLLPSAEDEQFF. The CDR3, as DNA: TGTGCCAGCAGCTTATTACCTTCGGCGGAGGATGAGCAGTTCTTC.

This chain joins TRBV18 and TRBJ2-3; possibly TRBD2 for D (6 bases). Trimming removed 4 bases from V and 0 bases from J, with 17 bases in between. Per the germline V gene, CDR1 is KGHSH and CDR2 is LQKENI. CDR3 length equals 17 residues. The CDR3 here is CASSHNSLAFSTDTQYF. Written as DNA, the CDR3 is TGTGCCAGCTCACATAATTCCCTAGCGTTTAGCACAGATACGCAGTATTTT.

The rearrangement links TRBV28 to TRBJ1-2; D unresolved. In germline, CDR1 is MDHEN, CDR2 SYDVKM. The CDR3 sequence is 12 residues long. V lost 9 bases and J 4 bases, leaving 12 bases between the germline ends. The CDR3 region is CASRGNPYGYTF. The CDR3 DNA reads as TGTGCCAGTAGAGGGAATCCCTATGGCTACACCTTC.

The chain is built from TRBV12-3 or TRBV12-4 and TRBJ1-1, with D tentatively TRBD1 (6 bases). CDR3 size: 13 residues. V lost 5 bases and J 0 bases, leaving 7 bases between the germline ends. The CDR3 is CASSGQMNTEAFF. The CDR3 DNA reads TGTGCCAGCAGTGGACAGATGAACACTGAAGCTTTCTTT.

This clone is a singleton in its sample. The J gene is TRBJ1-1, the V gene TRBV24-1; D is perhaps TRBD1 (6 bases). Trimming removed 3 bases from V and 14 bases from J, with 21 bases in between. Looked up from germline, CDR1 is KGHDR and CDR2 is SFDVKD. This CDR3 has 14 residues. In DNA form, the CDR3 reads TGTGCCACCAGTGATGATGGGACACGCGAAAGGATATTCTTT. This sequence encodes CATSDDGTRERIFF.

The V call is TRBV9, the J call TRBJ1-3, with D uncertain. CDR3 length equals 14 residues. Trimming removed 0 bases from V and 4 bases from J, with 8 bases in between. Germline assignment: CDR1 SGDLS and CDR2 YYNGEE. The CDR3 DNA follows: TGTGCCAGCAGCGTAGTACCAGGAGGAAACACCATATATTTT. Amino acid sequence: CASSVVPGGNTIYF.

This chain links TRBV16 with TRBJ1-1; D remains unclear. Trimming pared 2 bases from V and 1 base from J, leaving 8 bases between. The germline V gene encodes CDR1 KGHSY and CDR2 FQNENV. The CDR3 is 14 amino acids. The CDR3 here is CASSQTIENTEAFF. The CDR3 region has the DNA TGTGCCAGCAGCCAAACTATAGAGAACACTGAAGCTTTCTTT. Together with reference TRBV16 and TRBJ1-1, the CDR3 gives the full variable domain: GEEVAQTPKHLVRGEGQKAKLYCAPIKGHSYVFWYQQVLKNEFKFLISFQNENVFDETGMPKERFSAKCLPNSPCSLEIQATKLEDSAVYFCASSQTIENTEAFFGQGTRLTVV.

The gene calls are TRBV5-4 and TRBJ1-6; TRBD1 agrees at 11 bases. This CDR3 comprises 16 residues. Trimming cost V 4 bases and J 10 bases; bases outside gene matches: 10. The germline gives CDR1 SGHNT, CDR2 YYREEE (reference sequence). This CDR3 reads CASSAGQGGTRSPLHF. Written as DNA, the CDR3 is TGTGCCAGCAGCGCGGGACAGGGGGGGACGAGGTCACCCCTCCACTTT.

The rearrangement links TRBV29-1 to TRBJ2-3; a possible D gene is TRBD1 (6 bases). V lost 5 bases and J lost 2, with 11 bases in between. The germline CDR1 and CDR2 sequences are SQVTM and ANQGSEA. The CDR3 spans 13 residues. CDR3 region: CSVNGQNTDTQYF. DNA for the CDR3: TGCAGCGTTAACGGACAGAACACAGATACGCAGTATTTT.

At least ten counts were recorded for this clone. CDR3: CASSLDRGHYGYTF. The CDR3, as DNA: TGTGCCAGCTCACTGGACAGGGGACACTATGGCTACACCTTC. The chain uses TRBV18 and TRBJ1-2; TRBD1 aligns across 9 bases. CDR3 length: 14 amino acids. V shed 4 bases, J shed 3 bases, and the junction held 3 bases outside the gene matches. In germline, CDR1 is KGHSH, CDR2 LQKENI.

This rearrangement joins TRBV3-1 (or the pseudogene TRBV3-2) to TRBJ2-1; 7 positions match TRBD2. Germline V lookup: CDR1 LGHDT, CDR2 YNNKEL (reference sequence). V shed 0 bases and J 6 bases; nucleotides not matched to a gene: 17. The CDR3 is 19 residues long. The CDR3 DNA follows: TGTGCCAGCAGCCAAGATCAGGCGGGAGCCTTAAGTGGGTGCAATGAGCAGTTCTTC. Its translation is CASSQDQAGALSGCNEQFF.

This clone was detected only once. This sequence joins TRBV10-3 and TRBJ2-5, with D hard to call. The CDR3 loop spans 13 amino acids. V lost 0 bases, J lost 5 bases, and 7 bases lay in between. CDR1 and CDR2 from the germline V gene are ENHRY and SYGVKD. Here the CDR3 DNA reads TGTGCCATCAGTGAGTCGATTGCGGAGACCCAGTACTTC. This encodes CAISESIAETQYF.

V usage is TRBV6-5 and J usage is TRBJ1-2; unclear D gene. CDR3 length: 14 amino acids. V was shortened by 2 bases and J by 7 bases, with 14 bases between the two germline ends. Looked up from germline, CDR1 is MNHEY and CDR2 is SVGAGI. CDR3: CASSYAAPRSGYTF. The DNA of the CDR3 is TGTGCCAGCAGTTACGCGGCACCTAGGAGTGGCTACACCTTC.